A selection of T cell receptor beta chains follows, all from one sample in a study of regulatory T cells in long-lasting Graves disease. TCRdb reprocessed the multiplex PCR reads with MiXCR, giving one entry per CDR3 protein. The table lists 440,000 or so distinct CDR3 sequences, 15% of them singletons. These data are also associated with another study on T cells in Graves' hyperthyroidism and ophthalmopathy.

The specimen comprised peripheral blood mononuclear cells (PBMCs), sampled at new diagnosis, from a patient treated with antithyroid drugs. These receptor sequences come from a woman aged 25-40 years with Graves disease. CDR3s include the opening cysteine and the closing phenylalanine or tryptophan. The order of the fields is V gene, clone size, D gene, J gene, CDR3 DNA, CDR3 protein. D genes are given only for firm matches. Expanded clones get a size class; other rows say once, few or many, or leave the size out.

TRBV7-3	many	TRBD2	TRBJ2-1	TGTGCCAGCAGCTTAACCGGACTCCCGGGGTCTAGCGGGAGGGTAAGGAATGAGCAGTTCTTC	CASSLTGLPGSSGRVRNEQFF
TRBV4-1	-	TRBD2	TRBJ2-7	TGCGCCAGCAGCCAAGAGGCCCTAGCGGGAGGTTACGAGCAGTACTTC	CASSQEALAGGYEQYF
TRBV27	many	-	TRBJ2-5	TGTGCCAGCATGACGGCGCCTAAAGAGACCCAGTACTTC	CASMTAPKETQYF
TRBV12-3/TRBV12-4	many	-	TRBJ2-5	TGTGCCAGCAGTCTCCTAGTCCAAGAGACCCAGTACTTC	CASSLLVQETQYF
TRBV27	-	-	TRBJ2-5	TGTGCCAGCAGTTTACAGGGGGGCGGTGGGGAGACCCAGTACTTC	CASSLQGGGGETQYF
TRBV14	few	TRBD2	TRBJ2-7	TGTGCCAGCAGCCAAGGGTCGCGGGGGGGCGAGCAGTACTTC	CASSQGSRGGEQYF
TRBV6-1	few	TRBD1	TRBJ2-7	TGTGCCAGCAGTGAAAGAGCAGGGGGTTACGAGCAGTACTTC	CASSERAGGYEQYF
TRBV24-1	-	-	TRBJ1-1	TGTGCCACCAGTGGGGGGTGGAACACTGAAGCTTTCTTT	CATSGGWNTEAFF
TRBV28	many	TRBD1	TRBJ1-5	TGTGCCAGCAGTTTAGTGGGACAGGGTAGCAATCAGCCCCAGCATTTT	CASSLVGQGSNQPQHF
TRBV30	-	TRBD2	TRBJ2-7	TGTGCCTGGAGTACAGCTAGCGGGCTCTACGAGCAGTACTTC	CAWSTASGLYEQYF
TRBV13	-	-	TRBJ2-1	TGTGCCAGCAGCTTGGTCACAGGGTGGCGCAATGAGCAGTTCTTC	CASSLVTGWRNEQFF
TRBV19	few	TRBD1	TRBJ2-2	TGTGCCAGTAGCTTAGGCTCGGGACAGGGGAACACCGGGGAGCTGTTTTTT	CASSLGSGQGNTGELFF
TRBV20-1	many	TRBD2	TRBJ2-3	TGCAGTGCTACCGGGACTAGCGGGAGCACAGATACGCAGTATTTT	CSATGTSGSTDTQYF
TRBV5-1	few	-	TRBJ2-7	TGCGCCAGCAGCCGCCCAGGGGAGGACGAGCAGTACTTC	CASSRPGEDEQYF
TRBV7-9	many	-	TRBJ1-4	TGTGCCAGCAGCCCGACAGACGCAACTAATGAAAAACTGTTTTTT	CASSPTDATNEKLFF
TRBV9	-	TRBD1	TRBJ1-2	TGTGCCAGCAGCGAGGGACAGGGGATTAACTATGGCTACACCTTC	CASSEGQGINYGYTF
TRBV18	many	-	TRBJ1-2	TGTGCCAGCTCATCTAAGGCCGGGGAAGGCGGCTACACCTTC	CASSSKAGEGGYTF
TRBV28	many	TRBD2	TRBJ2-1	TGTGCCAGCACCCGACTAGCGGGTACCTACAATGAGCAGTTCTTC	CASTRLAGTYNEQFF
TRBV28	-	-	TRBJ2-7	TGTGCCAGCCCCCCCGGGCAGGTTACCTCCTACGAGCAGTACTTC	CASPPGQVTSYEQYF
TRBV20-1	many	-	TRBJ1-5	TGCAGTGCTAGGCCATATGGGGTGACTGATCAGCCCCAGCATTTT	CSARPYGVTDQPQHF
TRBV12-3/TRBV12-4	many	TRBD2	TRBJ2-7	TGTGCCAGCAGTTCAGGACTAGCGGAGACCTACGAGCAGTACTTC	CASSSGLAETYEQYF
TRBV2	-	TRBD1	TRBJ2-4	TGTGCCAGCAGTGAGGACAGGGCGGCCAAAAACATTCAGTACTTC	CASSEDRAAKNIQYF
TRBV19	few	TRBD1	TRBJ1-1	TGTGCCAGTAGCGGGACAGGGGGGCCGAACACTGAAGCTTTCTTT	CASSGTGGPNTEAFF
TRBV6-2/TRBV6-3	many	TRBD2	TRBJ2-1	TGTGCCAGCAGTTACCGCGGCGGGAGGGCCAATGAGCAGTTCTTC	CASSYRGGRANEQFF
TRBV11-2	many	-	TRBJ2-5	TGTGCCAGCAGCTTAACCCCAGGGACTCCCCCAGAGACCCAGTACTTC	CASSLTPGTPPETQYF
TRBV28	many	TRBD2	TRBJ2-1	TGTGCCAGCAGTTCCCTAGCGGGGGGCGGGGAGCAGTTCTTC	CASSSLAGGGEQFF
TRBV11-2	many	-	TRBJ2-5	TGTGCCAGCAGCTTAGGGGCTGGAGAGACCCAGTACTTC	CASSLGAGETQYF
TRBV3-1	many	TRBD1	TRBJ2-5	TGTGCCAGCAGCCAAGTATCCGGGACAGCCTACCAAGAGACCCAGTACTTC	CASSQVSGTAYQETQYF
TRBV3-1	many	-	TRBJ2-7	TGTGCCAGCAGCCAATACGGCAAGCAGTACTTC	CASSQYGKQYF
TRBV6-1	-	TRBD1	TRBJ1-4	TGTGCCAGCAGTGAAAGGGGTCCAGGGGGTCAGATTAATGAAAAACTGTTTTTT	CASSERGPGGQINEKLFF
TRBV14	few	TRBD1	TRBJ2-5	TGTGCCAGCAGCCAAACAGGGGGGGAGACCCAGTACTTC	CASSQTGGETQYF
TRBV6-5	-	-	TRBJ2-1	TGTGCCAGCAGTTACTTGAGGGGGGCGGGTCACAATGAGCAGTTCTTC	CASSYLRGAGHNEQFF
TRBV24-1	few	-	TRBJ1-2	TGTGCCAGTTGGGGAACTGGGGGCTACACCTTC	CASWGTGGYTF
TRBV20-1	few	TRBD2	TRBJ2-1	TGCAGTGCTAGAGATCTCAACCGGGGACTAGCATCCCACAATGAGCAGTTCTTC	CSARDLNRGLASHNEQFF
TRBV6-1	few	TRBD1	TRBJ2-2	TGTGCCAGCAGGAAAGACAGGGCCCCCGGGGAGCTGTTTTTT	CASRKDRAPGELFF
TRBV18	many	-	TRBJ1-1	TGTGCCAGCTCACCACCGACCGGATTCGAAGCTTTCTTT	CASSPPTGFEAFF